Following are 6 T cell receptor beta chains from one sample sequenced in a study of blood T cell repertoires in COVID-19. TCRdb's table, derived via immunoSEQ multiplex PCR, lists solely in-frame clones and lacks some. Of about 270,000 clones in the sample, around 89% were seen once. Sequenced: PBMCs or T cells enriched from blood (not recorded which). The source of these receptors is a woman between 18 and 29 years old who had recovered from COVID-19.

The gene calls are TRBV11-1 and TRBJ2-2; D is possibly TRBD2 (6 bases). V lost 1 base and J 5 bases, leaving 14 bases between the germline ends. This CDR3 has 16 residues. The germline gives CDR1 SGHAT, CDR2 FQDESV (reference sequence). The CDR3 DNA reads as TGTGCCAGCAGCTTAGTCGCGGGAAGTAAGACCGGGGAGCTGTTTTTT. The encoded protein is CASSLVAGSKTGELFF.

The CDR3 region is CASSQDGYEQYF. The CDR3 nucleotides are TGTGCCAGCAGCCAAGACGGCTACGAGCAGTACTTC. The chain recombines TRBV3-1 (or the pseudogene TRBV3-2) with TRBJ2-7, with D uncertain. CDR1 is LGHDT, CDR2 YNNKEL, per germline (reference sequence). The CDR3 consists of 12 residues. V dropped 0 bases and J dropped 3 bases, with 3 bases sitting between them.

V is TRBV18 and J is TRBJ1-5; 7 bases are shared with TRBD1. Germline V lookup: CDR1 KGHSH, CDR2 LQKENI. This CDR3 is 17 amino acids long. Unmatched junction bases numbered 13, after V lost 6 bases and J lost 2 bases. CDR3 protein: CASSQRVLTGGNQPQHF. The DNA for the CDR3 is TGTGCCAGCTCCCAAAGGGTCCTAACAGGGGGCAATCAGCCCCAGCATTTT.

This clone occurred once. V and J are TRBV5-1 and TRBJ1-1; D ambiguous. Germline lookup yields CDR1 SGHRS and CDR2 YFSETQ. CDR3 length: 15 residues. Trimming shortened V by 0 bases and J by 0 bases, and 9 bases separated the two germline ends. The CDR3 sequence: CASSLVGEMNTEAFF. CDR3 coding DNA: TGCGCCAGCAGCTTGGTCGGGGAAATGAACACTGAAGCTTTCTTT. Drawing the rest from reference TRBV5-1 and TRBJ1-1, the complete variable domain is KAGVTQTPRYLIKTRGQQVTLSCSPISGHRSVSWYQQTPGQGLQFLFEYFSETQRNKGNFPGRFSGRQFSNSRSEMNVSTLELGDSALYLCASSLVGEMNTEAFFGQGTRLTVV.

Here the CDR3 DNA reads TGTGCCAGCAGTACTCAGGGGGCGGATGAAAAACTGTTTTTT. Its translation is CASSTQGADEKLFF. The genes are TRBV11-2 and TRBJ1-4; 8 bases line up with TRBD1. The CDR3 is 14 amino acids. Trimming cost V 6 bases and J 6 bases; bases outside gene matches: 6. CDR1 SGHAT and CDR2 FQNNGV come from the germline V gene.

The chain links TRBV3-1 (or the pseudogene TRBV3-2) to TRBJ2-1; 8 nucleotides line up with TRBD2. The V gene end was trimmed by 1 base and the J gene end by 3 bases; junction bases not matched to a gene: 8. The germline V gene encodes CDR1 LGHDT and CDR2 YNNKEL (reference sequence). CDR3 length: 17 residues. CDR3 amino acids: CASSQALGLVIYNEQFF. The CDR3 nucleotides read TGTGCCAGCAGCCAAGCGTTGGGACTAGTAATCTACAATGAGCAGTTCTTC.